Below, one T cell receptor beta chain is given with its context. The data are from a study of T-cell memory formation after mild COVID-19. Study in general: TCR clusters were mostly confined to one donor each.

TCRdb called the 5' RACE reads again in MiXCR, with one record for every CDR3 protein. Among 70,000 to 95,000 distinct CDR3 sequences listed, over 10% were seen once. Sequencing used PBMCs or a T cell subset sorted from them (not recorded which). The sequence was obtained from a man aged 18-30 years who had mild COVID-19 (a few samples of this study predate the infection). Cell type and time point are not known.

The chain's CDR3 is CASSVGLQPNSPLHF. Written as DNA, the CDR3 is TGTGCCAGCAGCGTAGGACTACAGCCTAATTCACCCCTCCACTTT. The chain links TRBV9 to TRBJ1-6; D unclear. CDR3 length: 15 amino acids. Trimming removed 0 bases at V and 6 bases at J, with 10 bases between. The germline V gene has CDR1 SGDLS and CDR2 YYNGEE.